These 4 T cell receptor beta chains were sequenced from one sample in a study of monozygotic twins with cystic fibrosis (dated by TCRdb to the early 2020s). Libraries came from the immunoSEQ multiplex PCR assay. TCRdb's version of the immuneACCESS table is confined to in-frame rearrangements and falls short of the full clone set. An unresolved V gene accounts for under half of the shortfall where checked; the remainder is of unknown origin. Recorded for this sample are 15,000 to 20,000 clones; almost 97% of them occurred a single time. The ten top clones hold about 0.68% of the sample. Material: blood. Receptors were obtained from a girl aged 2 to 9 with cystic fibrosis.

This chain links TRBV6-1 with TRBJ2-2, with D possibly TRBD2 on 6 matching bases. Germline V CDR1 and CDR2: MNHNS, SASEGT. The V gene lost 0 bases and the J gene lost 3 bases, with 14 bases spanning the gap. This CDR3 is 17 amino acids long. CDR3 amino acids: CASSEAEGRADTGELFF. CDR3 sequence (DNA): TGTGCCAGCAGTGAAGCGGAGGGGAGAGCGGACACCGGGGAGCTGTTTTTT.

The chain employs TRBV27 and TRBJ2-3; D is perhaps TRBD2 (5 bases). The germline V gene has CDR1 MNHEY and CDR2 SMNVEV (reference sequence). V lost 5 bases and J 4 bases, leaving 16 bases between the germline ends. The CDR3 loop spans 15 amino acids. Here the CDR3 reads CASSSLIAWADTQYF. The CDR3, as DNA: TGTGCCAGCAGTAGCCTCATAGCGTGGGCAGATACGCAGTATTTT.

The CDR3 DNA reads as TGTGCCAGCAGTTACGTGTCTAGCTTGGAGACCCAGTACTTC. Protein product: CASSYVSSLETQYF. This rearrangement joins TRBV6-5 to TRBJ2-5; TRBD2 is a possible D gene (5 bases). The CDR3 sequence is 14 residues long. Germline V gene sequence: CDR1 MNHEY, CDR2 SVGAGI. V lost 2 bases to trimming and J lost 5 bases, with 12 bases between them.

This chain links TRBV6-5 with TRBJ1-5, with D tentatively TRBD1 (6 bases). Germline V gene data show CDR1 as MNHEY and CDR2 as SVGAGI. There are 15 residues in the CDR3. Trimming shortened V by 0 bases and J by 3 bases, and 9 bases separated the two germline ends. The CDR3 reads CASSYSDRLNQPQHF. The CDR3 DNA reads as TGTGCCAGCAGTTACTCCGACAGGCTCAATCAGCCCCAGCATTTT.